A selection of T cell receptor beta chains follows, all from one sample in a study of response to subunit inactivated influenza vaccine. TCRdb ran MiXCR on the RT-PCR reads and lists one entry per CDR3 protein. The sample contains roughly 500,000 distinct CDR3 sequences, less than 30% of which appear only once. This material consisted of CD4+ T cells sorted from PBMCs, taken less than 6 days after vaccination. Receptor source: a man aged 50 or older who received an inactivated influenza vaccine. CDR3s include the opening cysteine and the closing phenylalanine or tryptophan. A row's size may be missing; if present it is once, few, many or a size class.

TRBJ1-6,TRBV12-3/TRBV12-4,few,CASSPGGVYNSPLHF
TRBJ2-2,TRBV6-1,.,CASSEVYGSLGELFF
TRBJ2-1,TRBV6-5,.,CASSFRTRKFF
TRBJ2-5,TRBV10-3,few,CAIGRTGMGQETQYF
TRBJ2-5,TRBV9,.,CASSVAGGPRETQYF
TRBJ2-7,TRBV12-3/TRBV12-4,.,CASSLSGGVQDEQYF
TRBJ2-2,TRBV12-3/TRBV12-4,.,CASSFARNTGELFF
TRBJ1-2,TRBV10-3,few,CAISTSQGNYGYTF
TRBJ2-5,TRBV10-2,.,CAVGTSGTQYF
TRBJ2-2,TRBV7-2,few,CASSPRSGGELFF
TRBJ2-5,TRBV20-1,.,CSAHQSGGARETQYF
TRBJ2-1,TRBV5-1,many,CASSSRLASYNEQFF
TRBJ1-1,TRBV5-1,few,CASSPGATRDTEAFF
TRBJ1-1,TRBV20-1,few,CSAPDRGHTEAFF
TRBJ2-5,TRBV7-2,.,CASRPPGTGEETQYF
TRBJ2-7,TRBV11-1,few,CASSLARKGSIYSYEQYF
TRBJ2-2,TRBV6-1,few,CASRTAFPIRTGELFF
TRBJ1-1,TRBV6-6,few,CASSYKNTEAFF
TRBJ2-3,TRBV4-2,.,CASSQNLAGGGDTQYF
TRBJ1-1,TRBV12-3/TRBV12-4,many,CASSPAHTEAFF